This T cell receptor (beta chain) was observed in a study of cytotoxic CD8 clonotypes in ibrutinib-treated CLL. At the level of the study: After a median of around 68 months, approximately 15 patients stayed remitted and about twelve progressed; responses had been partial in 24 and complete in 2.

CDR1 SNHLY and CDR2 FYNNEI come from the germline V gene. The length of the CDR3 is 17 residues. Trimming removed 3 bases from V and 2 bases from J; junction bases left unmatched: 9. The protocol was immunoSEQ multiplex PCR, while the TCRdb copy is restricted to in-frame clones and leaves out a portion. The sample includes approximately 210,000 clones, around 72% seen only once; the top ten take about an eighth. There are a few counts of this clone. The V gene is TRBV2, the J gene TRBJ2-5; 10 bases map to TRBD2. The origin of this receptor is a human donor with chronic lymphocytic leukemia. The sequencing used PBMCs, collected after 24 months of ibrutinib treatment. The CDR3 reads CASSDLASGSGQETQYF. Written as DNA, the CDR3 is TGTGCCAGCAGTGATTTAGCTAGCGGGAGCGGACAAGAGACCCAGTACTTC.